These 28 T cell receptor beta chains originate from one sample sequenced in a study of T cell repertoires in cytomegalovirus infection (dated by TCRdb to about 2019). Antigens for these TCRs are unknown. Sequencing instrument: Illumina HiSeq 1500. The raw public reads went through TCRdb reprocessing: fastp at Q25, MiXCR clone calling, in-frame beta chains kept. Entries are consolidated by CDR3 protein sequence, retaining the most common genes and DNA. The sample includes a few hundred thousand distinct CDR3 sequences, with around 25% observed a single time. The ten most abundant clones make up about an eighth of the sample. The treatment or condition label of this sample denotes: in vitro stimulation with specific CMV peptide epitopes to enrich CMV-specific T cells. This material consisted of cultured PBMCs, taken from culture after CMV antigen stimulation. These TCRs come from a human donor in good health (CMV status not recorded). Some clones in this sample may be carry-over from other donors' samples.

The rearrangement joins TRBV7-2 to TRBJ2-5; TRBD2 aligns across 9 bases. This CDR3 spans 18 amino acids. Trimming took 1 base from V and 4 from J; bases not matched to a gene: 13. In germline, CDR1 is SGHTA, CDR2 FQGNSA. CDR3 DNA: TGTGCCAGCAGCTTAGTAGGACCCGGGACTAGCAATCGAGAGACCCAGTACTTC. It translates to CASSLVGPGTSNRETQYF.

The chain has TRBV7-9 and TRBJ1-1; 9 positions agree with TRBD1. The CDR3 is 14 residues long. After removal of 5 bases from V and 4 bases from J, the junction contained 5 bases not matched to a gene. CDR1 is SEHNR and CDR2 is FQNEAQ in the germline V gene (reference sequence). In DNA, the CDR3 is TGTGCCAGCAGCCCCGGGACAGGGAGCACTGAAGCTTTCTTT. It is translated as CASSPGTGSTEAFF.

This clonotype was found a few times. The chain employs TRBV6-2 or TRBV6-3 and TRBJ2-1; D unresolved. Trimming took 0 bases from V and 0 from J, leaving 6 bases between them. The CDR3 length is 15 residues. Germline V gives CDR1 MNHEY, CDR2 SVGEGT. In DNA, the CDR3 is TGTGCCAGCAGTTACTCGAGCACCTCCTACAATGAGCAGTTCTTC. Amino acids: CASSYSSTSYNEQFF.

The chain uses TRBV20-1 and TRBJ1-2; D may be TRBD1 (5 bases). This CDR3 has 14 residues. Germline V gene sequence: CDR1 DFQATT, CDR2 SNEGSKA (reference sequence). Trimming took off 4 bases at V and 5 bases at J, with 17 bases between the two ends. CDR3 sequence: CSATFSGEGYGYTF. The DNA for the CDR3 is TGCAGTGCTACGTTCAGCGGGGAGGGGTATGGCTACACCTTC.

Many counts were recorded for this clonotype. The chain uses TRBV6-6 and TRBJ1-2; a weak D match, TRBD1 (5 bases). This CDR3 is built from 14 residues. Germline V gives CDR1 MNHNY, CDR2 SVGAGI (reference sequence). V lost 5 bases to trimming and J lost 4 bases, with 14 bases between them. DNA for the CDR3: TGTGCCAGCAGTAACGTACAGGTCGGCTATGGCTACACCTTC. This sequence encodes CASSNVQVGYGYTF.

This chain uses TRBV20-1 with TRBJ2-7, with 8 nucleotides matching TRBD2. There are 13 residues in the CDR3. In germline, CDR1 is DFQATT, CDR2 SNEGSKA (reference sequence). J lost 2 bases, V lost 6 bases, and 6 bases had no gene match. In DNA form, the CDR3 reads TGCAGTGCATCAACGGGACTAGCCTACGAGCAGTACTTC. Protein: CSASTGLAYEQYF.

This chain connects TRBV6-4 to TRBJ2-2; no clear D. Germline values: CDR1 MRHNA, CDR2 SNTAGT. Trimming took 0 bases from V and 6 from J, leaving 14 bases between them. The CDR3 totals 16 residues. CDR3 sequence (DNA): TGTGCCAGCAGTGACTCCTCACTCCCTCCGCCCGGGGAGCTGTTTTTT. This sequence encodes CASSDSSLPPPGELFF.

The rearrangement joins TRBV24-1 to TRBJ2-3, with 11 bases fitting TRBD2. The V and J ends lost 3 bases and 3 bases, in that order; junction bases with no gene match: 4. Germline-derived CDR1 and CDR2 are KGHDR and SFDVKD. The CDR3 runs 16 residues. The CDR3, as DNA: TGTGCCACCAGTGATCCGACTAGCGGGATTACAGATACGCAGTATTTT. Encoded protein: CATSDPTSGITDTQYF.

The V and J genes are TRBV5-6 and TRBJ2-2, with D hard to call. This CDR3 is 16 amino acids long. Germline V lookup: CDR1 SGHDT, CDR2 YYEEEE. Trimming left V 3 bases short and J 1 base short, with 13 bases between. CDR3 loop: CASSSHLGGNTGELFF. The CDR3, as DNA: TGTGCCAGCAGCTCTCACTTAGGCGGGAACACCGGGGAGCTGTTTTTT.

The V gene is TRBV29-1, the J gene TRBJ1-1, with D tentatively TRBD1 (6 bases). Trimming took off 7 bases at V and 8 bases at J, with 20 bases between the two ends. Per the germline V gene, CDR1 is SQVTM and CDR2 is ANQGSEA. The CDR3 is made up of 13 amino acids. In DNA, the CDR3 is TGCAGCGCCAAAAGGGGGGCAGGGACCGAAGCTTTCTTT. Translation gives CSAKRGAGTEAFF.

This clonotype turned up a few times. The chain has TRBV12-3 or TRBV12-4 and TRBJ2-3, with 10 bases identical to TRBD2. The CDR3 consists of 15 residues. Trimming removed 5 bases from V and 6 bases from J; junction bases left unmatched: 8. CDR3 bases: TGTGCCAGCAGTGGACTAGCGGAAAGTCTTGATACGCAGTATTTT. Residues: CASSGLAESLDTQYF.

The chain is built from TRBV28 and TRBJ2-7; D may be TRBD1 or TRBD2 (5 bases each). Germline V lookup: CDR1 MDHEN, CDR2 SYDVKM. This CDR3 has 16 amino acids. The germline V and J ends were trimmed by 5 bases and 3 bases, with 20 bases remaining between them. The DNA for the CDR3 is TGTGCCAGCAGTCAAGAGGTCCTACGAGGGGACTACGAGCAGTACTTC. As protein: CASSQEVLRGDYEQYF.

V is TRBV6-5 and J is TRBJ2-3, with D unresolved. Per the germline V gene, CDR1 is MNHEY and CDR2 is SVGAGI. With 2 bases removed from V and 0 bases from J, the gap between germline ends came to 6 bases. This CDR3 has 14 residues. CDR3 sequence (DNA): TGTGCCAGCAGTTACGGGCAGAGCACAGATACGCAGTATTTT. Its translation: CASSYGQSTDTQYF.

This clonotype has at least ten counts. The rearrangement uses TRBV7-2 and TRBJ2-7, with 7 bases matching TRBD1. Germline CDR1 and CDR2: SGHTA and FQGNSA. V trimming: 5 bases; J trimming: 4 bases; junction bases outside the gene matches: 8. This CDR3 region has 14 residues. CDR3 nucleotide sequence: TGTGCCAGCAGCCCTCAATCGACAGGGTACGAGCAGTACTTC. It yields the protein CASSPQSTGYEQYF.

This clonotype has just a few counts. The chain joins TRBV15 to TRBJ2-1; 7 nucleotides match TRBD1. This CDR3 is built from 18 residues. The germline V gene encodes CDR1 LNHNV and CDR2 YYDKDF (reference sequence). The V segment lost 1 base and the J segment 0 bases; nucleotides outside the gene matches: 9. The CDR3, as DNA: TGTGCCACCAGCAGAGTTCCACAGGGGACGAGCTCCTACAATGAGCAGTTCTTC. Its protein is CATSRVPQGTSSYNEQFF.

The chain recombines TRBV12-3 or TRBV12-4 with TRBJ2-2; D unclear. There are 13 residues in the CDR3. V was trimmed by 2 bases and J by 5 bases, leaving 6 bases between them. The CDR3 DNA sequence: TGTGCCAGCAGTTTAATTAAAACCGGGGAGCTGTTTTTT. Translated, it gives CASSLIKTGELFF.

V gene TRBV7-2 combines with J gene TRBJ2-1, with 7 bases lining up with TRBD1. Germline-derived CDR1 and CDR2 are SGHTA and FQGNSA. Trimming cost V 6 bases and J 5 bases; bases outside gene matches: 10. CDR3 length: 15 residues. CDR3 sequence reads: CASRLTGRTNNEQFF. The CDR3 DNA is TGTGCCAGCAGATTGACAGGGAGAACTAACAATGAGCAGTTCTTC.

CDR3 loop: CASSQDASGDEQFF. The DNA of the CDR3 is TGCGCCAGCAGCCAAGATGCCAGCGGGGATGAGCAGTTCTTC. V and J are TRBV4-1 and TRBJ2-1; 7 bases match TRBD2. The length of the CDR3 is 14 residues. Trimming at V came to 0 bases and at J to 8 bases, leaving 4 bases not matched to a gene. Germline V CDR1 and CDR2: MGHRA, YSYEKL.

This chain uses TRBV7-6 with TRBJ2-1, with 9 bases fitting TRBD2. CDR1 and CDR2 from the germline V gene are SGHVS and FNYEAQ. After removal of 5 bases from V and 6 bases from J, the junction contained 14 bases not matched to a gene. The CDR3 sequence is 17 residues long. DNA for the CDR3: TGTGCCAGCAGCGGAGAACTAGCGGGCCCCACGCCCAATGAGCAGTTCTTC. Protein product: CASSGELAGPTPNEQFF.

This clonotype has a single count. V and J are TRBV6-1 and TRBJ2-5; 9 bases line up with TRBD1. The germline gives CDR1 MNHNS, CDR2 SASEGT. Trimming at V came to 5 bases and at J to 2 bases, leaving 18 bases not matched to a gene. The length of the CDR3 is 19 residues. The CDR3: CASSRTVTGGTRRQETQYF. DNA for the CDR3: TGTGCCAGCAGTCGGACGGTGACAGGGGGAACCCGGCGGCAAGAGACCCAGTACTTC.

The chain uses TRBV7-9 and TRBJ2-2; TRBD1 matches 9 bases. The trim removed 5 bases at V and 7 bases at J, leaving 11 bases unmatched. This CDR3 comprises 16 residues. Germline CDR1 SEHNR, CDR2 FQNEAQ (reference sequence). The CDR3, as DNA: TGTGCCAGCAGCAATGCGGGACAGGGTTGGGTCGGGGAGCTGTTTTTT. Protein: CASSNAGQGWVGELFF.

The chain is built from TRBV2 and TRBJ1-1; no clear D. The germline CDR1 and CDR2 sequences are SNHLY and FYNNEI. There are 14 residues in the CDR3. Trimming left V 3 bases short and J 6 bases short, with 14 bases between. This CDR3 is CASSELEGLAEAFF. The CDR3 nucleotides are TGTGCCAGCAGTGAGTTGGAGGGATTGGCTGAAGCTTTCTTT. Using reference TRBV2 and TRBJ1-1 for the parts outside the CDR3, the full variable domain is EPEVTQTPSHQVTQMGQEVILRCVPISNHLYFYWYRQILGQKVEFLVSFYNNEISEKSEIFDDQFSVERPDGSNFTLKIRSTKLEDSAMYFCASSELEGLAEAFFGQGTRLTVV.

V gene TRBV5-3 combines with J gene TRBJ2-7, with D possibly TRBD2 on 6 matching bases. TRBV5-3 is an ORF; its function is uncertain. The CDR3 covers 13 residues. V lost 8 bases and J 4 bases, leaving 16 bases between the germline ends. The CDR3 sequence: CASPLAPDYEQYV. The CDR3 nucleotides are TGTGCCAGCCCTCTAGCGCCAGATTACGAGCAGTACGTC.

The chain uses TRBV18 and TRBJ2-1; 10 nucleotides match TRBD1. This CDR3 is 14 amino acids long. After removal of 3 bases from V and 9 bases from J, the junction contained 5 bases not matched to a gene. The germline gives CDR1 KGHSH, CDR2 LQKENI. The CDR3 nucleotides read TGTGCCAGCTCACCGGGACAGGGGACGCGTGAGCAGTTCTTC. It is translated as CASSPGQGTREQFF.

This clonotype was observed a handful of times. The V call is TRBV7-2, the J call TRBJ2-5; D uncertain. The germline CDR1 and CDR2 sequences are SGHTA and FQGNSA. This CDR3 region has 12 residues. Trimming took off 6 bases at V and 4 bases at J, with 9 bases between the two ends. In DNA, the CDR3 is TGTGCCAGCAGACGGACGGTAGAGACCCAGTACTTC. Residues: CASRRTVETQYF.

This clonotype was counted only a few times. This sequence joins TRBV6-1 and TRBJ2-5; maybe TRBD2 (7 bases). The CDR3 length is 15 residues. Germline CDR1 is MNHNS and CDR2 is SASEGT. The V and J ends lost 6 bases and 4 bases respectively, with 18 bases between them. CDR3 DNA: TGTGCCAGCAGACTTCGGCGGGGGCAGGGAGAGACCCAGTACTTC. Translating it yields CASRLRRGQGETQYF.

This chain connects TRBV4-3 to TRBJ2-3; D is undetermined. Looked up from germline, CDR1 is LGHNA and CDR2 is YSLEER. The ends were cut back, 0 bases at V and 4 bases at J, with 11 bases in the middle. This CDR3 comprises 15 residues. The DNA for the CDR3 is TGCGCCAGCAGCCAAGATCTTCCTGGGGCAGATACGCAGTATTTT. The encoded protein is CASSQDLPGADTQYF.

The chain is built from TRBV28 and TRBJ1-5, with 7 bases lining up with TRBD1. Germline assignment: CDR1 MDHEN and CDR2 SYDVKM. The CDR3 is 13 amino acids. The V gene end was trimmed by 5 bases and the J gene end by 5 bases; junction bases not matched to a gene: 3. The CDR3 loop is CASSITGDQPQHF. CDR3 DNA: TGTGCCAGCAGTATTACAGGGGATCAGCCCCAGCATTTT.